These 10 T cell receptor beta chains came from one sample sequenced in a study of T cell responses to AZD1222 COVID-19 vaccine. The table came from immunoSEQ multiplex PCR; TCRdb's copy has only in-frame clones and leaves some out. The table shows about 170,000 clones, with 87% occurring only once. This specimen was peripheral blood, taken 28 days after the second AZD1222 dose. The origin of the receptors is an adult who received the AZD1222 COVID-19 vaccine.

The rearrangement links TRBV6-5 to TRBJ2-5, with 9 bases fitting TRBD1. Looked up from germline, CDR1 is MNHEY and CDR2 is SVGAGI. Losses at the gene ends were 2 bases for V and 5 bases for J; bases not matched to a gene: 6. The CDR3 length is 15 residues. The DNA of the CDR3 is TGTGCCAGCAGTTACACCGGGACAGGGCTGGAGACCCAGTACTTC. This gives the protein CASSYTGTGLETQYF.

V and J are TRBV10-3 and TRBJ2-7, with 9 bases aligning to TRBD2. CDR3 length: 13 amino acids. Germline CDR1 and CDR2: ENHRY and SYGVKD. The trim removed 10 bases at V and 6 bases at J, leaving 10 bases unmatched. CDR3 protein: CATRASGGPEQYF. CDR3 nucleotide sequence: TGTGCCACCCGAGCGAGCGGGGGGCCCGAGCAGTACTTC.

The chain employs TRBV10-3 and TRBJ2-2, with no clear D. The CDR3 is 12 residues long. Germline CDR1 is ENHRY and CDR2 is SYGVKD. Between the trimmed V and J ends, which lost 7 bases and 5 bases, there was a span of 8 bases. CDR3 DNA: TGTGCCATCATGCGAGATACCGGGGAGCTGTTTTTT. Its translation is CAIMRDTGELFF.

The V call is TRBV4-2, the J call TRBJ1-2; possible D gene TRBD1, 5 bases. Germline CDR1 LGHNA, CDR2 YNFKEQ. The CDR3 sequence is 15 residues long. Trimming shortened V by 3 bases and J by 8 bases, and 19 bases separated the two germline ends. The chain's CDR3 is CASSQTNGGDPGYTF. CDR3 nucleotides: TGTGCCAGCAGCCAGACCAACGGGGGAGATCCGGGCTACACCTTC.

In the case of this clone: The junction departs from the called germline gene at one end, perhaps through a read error. In DNA, the CDR3 is TGTGCCTGGAGTGTACTGGGGCTTGGCTCACCCATCCACTTT. Protein: CAWSVLGLGSPIHF. J is TRBJ1-6 and V is TRBV30; a possible D gene is TRBD1 (5 bases). CDR1 and CDR2 (germline): GTSNPN, SVGIG (reference sequence). The CDR3 covers 14 residues.

The gene calls are TRBV19 and TRBJ2-3; 8 bases agree with TRBD1. V gave up 4 bases and J gave up 2 bases; unmatched junction bases: 8. This CDR3 region has 16 residues. Germline CDR1 LNHDA, CDR2 SQIVND (reference sequence). The CDR3 region is CASSNQRTGHTDTQYF. The CDR3 coding sequence is TGTGCCAGTAGTAACCAGCGGACAGGGCACACAGATACGCAGTATTTT.

The genes are TRBV9 and TRBJ2-5; possibly TRBD2 for D (6 bases). This CDR3 region has 14 residues. Trimming cost V 7 bases and J 4 bases, with 17 bases left between them. Germline V CDR1 and CDR2: SGDLS, YYNGEE. This CDR3 is CASGDFLMGETQYF. The CDR3 DNA reads as TGTGCCAGCGGGGACTTTCTTATGGGAGAGACCCAGTACTTC.

This rearrangement joins TRBV2 to TRBJ1-1; 8 bases match TRBD1. Germline loops: CDR1 SNHLY, CDR2 FYNNEI. The CDR3 extends over 14 amino acids. V trimming: 7 bases; J trimming: 3 bases; junction bases outside the gene matches: 7. CDR3 residues: CASTSDRVDTEAFF. In nucleotides, the CDR3 is TGTGCCAGCACCTCGGACAGGGTGGACACTGAAGCTTTCTTT.

V usage is TRBV6-5 and J usage is TRBJ1-4; no reliable D call. This CDR3 has 14 amino acids. V gave up 2 bases and J gave up 8 bases, with 12 bases separating them. Germline loops: CDR1 MNHEY, CDR2 SVGAGI. The CDR3: CASSYDIDGEKLFF. In DNA form, the CDR3 reads TGTGCCAGCAGTTACGATATAGACGGGGAAAAACTGTTTTTT.

This sequence joins TRBV3-1 (or the pseudogene TRBV3-2) and TRBJ1-1, with unresolved D. V lost 0 bases and J 4 bases, leaving 15 bases between the germline ends. This CDR3 is built from 16 residues. The germline CDR1 and CDR2 sequences are LGHDT and YNNKEL (reference sequence). CDR3 protein: CASSQERLSIGTEAFF. Here the CDR3 DNA reads TGTGCCAGCAGCCAAGAGAGGCTGTCAATAGGCACTGAAGCTTTCTTT.